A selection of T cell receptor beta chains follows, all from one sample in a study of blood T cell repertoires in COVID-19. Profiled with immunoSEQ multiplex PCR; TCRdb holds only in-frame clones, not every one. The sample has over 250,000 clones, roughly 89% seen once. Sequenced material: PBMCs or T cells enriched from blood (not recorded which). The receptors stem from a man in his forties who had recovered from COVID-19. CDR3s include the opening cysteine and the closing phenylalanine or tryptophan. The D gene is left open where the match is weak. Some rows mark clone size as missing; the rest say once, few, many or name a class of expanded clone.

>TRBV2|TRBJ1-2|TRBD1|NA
TGTGCCAGCAGTGAAGATGGACAGGGTACCCTAAGCGGCTACACCTTC
CASSEDGQGTLSGYTF
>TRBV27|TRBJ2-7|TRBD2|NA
TGTGCCAGCAGTTTCGGGGGGAACCGTCCCTACGAGCAGTACTTC
CASSFGGNRPYEQYF
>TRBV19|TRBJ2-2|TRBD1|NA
TGTGCCAGTAGTATCGGACAGGGGATCGGGGAGCTGTTTTTT
CASSIGQGIGELFF
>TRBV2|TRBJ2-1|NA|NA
TGTGCCAGCAGTGCGGTTGAGCAGTTCTTC
CASSAVEQFF
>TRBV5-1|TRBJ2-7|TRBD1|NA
TGCGCCAGCAGCCCGGGACAGGGGCACTACGAGCAGTACTTC
CASSPGQGHYEQYF
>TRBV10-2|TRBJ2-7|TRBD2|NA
TGCGCCAGCACCGAAGGGACTAGCATCTACGAGCAGTACTTC
CASTEGTSIYEQYF
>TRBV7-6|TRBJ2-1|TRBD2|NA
TGTGCCAGCAGCCCCCCAGGGCTAGCGGGGTACAATGAGCAGTTCTTC
CASSPPGLAGYNEQFF
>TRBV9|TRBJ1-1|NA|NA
TGTGCCAGCAGCGGTCCCGGGTGGAACACTGAAGCTTTCTTT
CASSGPGWNTEAFF
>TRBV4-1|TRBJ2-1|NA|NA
TGCGCCAGCAGCCAATCCTTGGCGGGACTGTCCCTCTATGAGCAGTTCTTC
CASSQSLAGLSLYEQFF
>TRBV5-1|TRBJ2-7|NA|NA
TGCGCCAGCAGCTTGGAGGAGGGAGTAAGGTCCTACGAGCAGTACTTC
CASSLEEGVRSYEQYF
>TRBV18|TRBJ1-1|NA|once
TGTGCCAGCTCACCACGCGAGAAAAACACTGAAGCTTTCTTT
CASSPREKNTEAFF
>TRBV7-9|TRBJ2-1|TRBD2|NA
TGTGCCAGCAGCTTAATAGCGGGAAGCTCCTACAATGAGCAGTTCTTC
CASSLIAGSSYNEQFF
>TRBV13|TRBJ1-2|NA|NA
TGTGCCAGCAGCCAAGCATTCGACAATCGGCTCTATGGCTACACCTTC
CASSQAFDNRLYGYTF
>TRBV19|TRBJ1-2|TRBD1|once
TGTGCCAGTAGTGAACAGGGGGTTGGCTATGGCTACACCTTC
CASSEQGVGYGYTF
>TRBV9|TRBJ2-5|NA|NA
TGTGCCAGCAGCGTAGAGCTGGTTCCGGAGACCCAGTACTTC
CASSVELVPETQYF
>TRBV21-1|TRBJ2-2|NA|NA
TGTGCCAGCAGCAAACAGGGGGAGCTGTTTTTT
CASSKQGELFF
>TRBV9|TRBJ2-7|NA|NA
TGTGCCAGCAGCCCTCGGCCGACAGGAAACTACGAGCAGTACTTC
CASSPRPTGNYEQYF
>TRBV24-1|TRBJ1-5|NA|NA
TGTGCCACCAGTGACTCAGGGGGCAATCAGCCCCAGCATTTT
CATSDSGGNQPQHF
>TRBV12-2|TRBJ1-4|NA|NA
TGTGCAAGTCGCTTAGATCGGACAGGGTGGAGTGAAAAACTGTTTTTT
CASRLDRTGWSEKLFF
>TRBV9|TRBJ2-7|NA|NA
TGTGCCAGCAGCGAGACTGGCGTTAGCTCCTACGAGCAGTACTTC
CASSETGVSSYEQYF
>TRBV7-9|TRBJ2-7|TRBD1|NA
TGTGCCAGCAGCCTTTTGACAGGGACGGAGCAGTACTTC
CASSLLTGTEQYF
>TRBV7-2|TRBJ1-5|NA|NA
TGTGCCAGCAGCTTATGGGGGGGTAGCAATCAGCCCCAGCATTTT
CASSLWGGSNQPQHF
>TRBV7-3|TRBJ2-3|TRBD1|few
TGTGCCAGCAGCTGGACAGGGCTTAGCACAGATACGCAGTATTTT
CASSWTGLSTDTQYF